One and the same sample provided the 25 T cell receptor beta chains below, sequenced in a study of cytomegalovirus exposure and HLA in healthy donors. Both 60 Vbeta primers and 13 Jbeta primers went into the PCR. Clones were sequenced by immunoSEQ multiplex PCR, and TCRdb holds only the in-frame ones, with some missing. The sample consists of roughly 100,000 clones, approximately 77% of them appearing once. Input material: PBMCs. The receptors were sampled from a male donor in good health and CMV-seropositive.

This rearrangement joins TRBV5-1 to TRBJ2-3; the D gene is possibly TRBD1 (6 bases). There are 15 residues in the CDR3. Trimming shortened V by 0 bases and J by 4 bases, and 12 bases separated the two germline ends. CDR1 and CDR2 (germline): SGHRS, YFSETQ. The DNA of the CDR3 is TGCGCCAGCAGCTTGGGGGACAACCGGGCAGATACGCAGTATTTT. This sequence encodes CASSLGDNRADTQYF.

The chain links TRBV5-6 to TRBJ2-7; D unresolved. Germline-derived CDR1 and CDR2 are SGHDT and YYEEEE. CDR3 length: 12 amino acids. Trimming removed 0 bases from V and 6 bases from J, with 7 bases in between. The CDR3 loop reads CASSLGQSEQYF. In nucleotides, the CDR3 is TGTGCCAGCAGCTTGGGACAATCCGAGCAGTACTTC.

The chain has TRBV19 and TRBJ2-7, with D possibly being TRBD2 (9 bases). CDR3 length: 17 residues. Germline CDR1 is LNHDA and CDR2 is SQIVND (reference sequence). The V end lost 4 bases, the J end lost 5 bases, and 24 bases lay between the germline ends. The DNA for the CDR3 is TGTGCCAGTAGTACCCGTCGTTCTAGCGGGACAGGCCACGAGCAGTACTTC. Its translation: CASSTRRSSGTGHEQYF.

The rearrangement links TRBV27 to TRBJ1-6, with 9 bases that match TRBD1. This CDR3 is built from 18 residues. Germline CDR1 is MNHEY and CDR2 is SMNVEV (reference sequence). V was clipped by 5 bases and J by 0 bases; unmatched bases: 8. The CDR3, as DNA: TGTGCCAGCAGTGGGGGGACAGGGCAGAGCTCCTATAATTCACCCCTCCACTTT. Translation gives CASSGGTGQSSYNSPLHF.

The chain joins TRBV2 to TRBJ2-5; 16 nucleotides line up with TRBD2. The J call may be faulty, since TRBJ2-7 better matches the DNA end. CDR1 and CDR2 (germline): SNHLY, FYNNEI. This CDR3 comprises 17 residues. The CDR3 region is CASSTGTSGRARLEQYF. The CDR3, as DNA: TGTGCCAGCAGCACCGGGACTAGCGGGAGGGCCCGCCTCGAGCAGTACTTC.

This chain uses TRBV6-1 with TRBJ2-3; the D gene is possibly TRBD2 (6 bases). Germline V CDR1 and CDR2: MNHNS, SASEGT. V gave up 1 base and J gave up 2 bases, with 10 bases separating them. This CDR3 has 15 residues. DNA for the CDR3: TGTGCCAGCAGTGAAGACGGACTAAACACAGATACGCAGTATTTT. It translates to CASSEDGLNTDTQYF.

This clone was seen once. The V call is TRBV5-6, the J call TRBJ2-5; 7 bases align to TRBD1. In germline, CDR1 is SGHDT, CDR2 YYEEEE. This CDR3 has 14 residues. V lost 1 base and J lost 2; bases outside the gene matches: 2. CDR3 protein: CASSLTGEQETQYF. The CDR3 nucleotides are TGTGCCAGCAGCTTGACAGGGGAACAAGAGACCCAGTACTTC.

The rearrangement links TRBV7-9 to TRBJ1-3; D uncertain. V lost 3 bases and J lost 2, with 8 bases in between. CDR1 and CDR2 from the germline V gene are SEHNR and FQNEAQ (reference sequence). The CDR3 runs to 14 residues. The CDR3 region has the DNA TGTGCCAGCAGCTTGTCATCCACTGGAAACACCATATATTTT. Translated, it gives CASSLSSTGNTIYF. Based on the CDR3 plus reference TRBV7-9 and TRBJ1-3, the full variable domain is DTGVSQNPRHKITKRGQNVTFRCDPISEHNRLYWYRQTLGQGPEFLTYFQNEAQLEKSRLLSDRFSAERPKGSFSTLEIQRTEQGDSAMYLCASSLSSTGNTIYFGEGSWLTVV.

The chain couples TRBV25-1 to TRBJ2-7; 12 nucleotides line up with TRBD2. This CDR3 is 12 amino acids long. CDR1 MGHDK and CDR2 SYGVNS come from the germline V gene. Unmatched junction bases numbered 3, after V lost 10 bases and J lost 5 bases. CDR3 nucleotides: TGTGCCACCCGGACTAGCGGGAACGAGCAGTACTTC. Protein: CATRTSGNEQYF.

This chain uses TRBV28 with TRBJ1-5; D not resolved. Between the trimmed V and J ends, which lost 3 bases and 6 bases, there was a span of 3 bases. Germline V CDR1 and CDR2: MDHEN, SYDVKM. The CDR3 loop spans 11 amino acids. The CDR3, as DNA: TGTGCCAGCAGTTTCGGTCAGCCCCAGCATTTT. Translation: CASSFGQPQHF.

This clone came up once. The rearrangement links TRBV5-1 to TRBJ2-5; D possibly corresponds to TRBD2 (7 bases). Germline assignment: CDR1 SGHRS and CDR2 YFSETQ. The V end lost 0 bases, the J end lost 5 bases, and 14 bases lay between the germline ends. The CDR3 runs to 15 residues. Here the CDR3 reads CASSLAAGAGETQYF. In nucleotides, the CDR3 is TGCGCCAGCAGCTTGGCCGCGGGGGCGGGGGAGACCCAGTACTTC.

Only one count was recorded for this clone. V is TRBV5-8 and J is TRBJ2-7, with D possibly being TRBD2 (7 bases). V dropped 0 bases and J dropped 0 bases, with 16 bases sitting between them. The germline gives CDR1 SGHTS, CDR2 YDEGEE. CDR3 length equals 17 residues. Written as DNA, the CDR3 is TGTGCCAGCAGCTTGGCGTGGGGGGGGGCGTCCTCCTACGAGCAGTACTTC. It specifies CASSLAWGGASSYEQYF.

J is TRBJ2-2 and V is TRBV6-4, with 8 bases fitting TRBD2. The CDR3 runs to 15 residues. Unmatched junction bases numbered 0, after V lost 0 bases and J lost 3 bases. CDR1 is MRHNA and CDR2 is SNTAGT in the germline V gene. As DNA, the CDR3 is TGTGCCAGCAGTGACTCGACTAGCGACACCGGGGAGCTGTTTTTT. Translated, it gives CASSDSTSDTGELFF.

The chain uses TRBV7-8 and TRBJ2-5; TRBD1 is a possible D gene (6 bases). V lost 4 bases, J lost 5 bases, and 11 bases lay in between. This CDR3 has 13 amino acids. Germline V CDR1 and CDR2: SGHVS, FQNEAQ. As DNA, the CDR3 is TGTGCCAGCAGCTCAGACAGGCACGAGACCCAGTACTTC. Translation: CASSSDRHETQYF. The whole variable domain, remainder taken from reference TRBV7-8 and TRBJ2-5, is GAGVSQSPRYKVAKRGQDVALRCDPISGHVSLFWYQQALGQGPEFLTYFQNEAQLDKSGLPSDRFFAERPEGSVSTLKIQRTQQEDSAVYLCASSSDRHETQYFGPGTRLLVL.

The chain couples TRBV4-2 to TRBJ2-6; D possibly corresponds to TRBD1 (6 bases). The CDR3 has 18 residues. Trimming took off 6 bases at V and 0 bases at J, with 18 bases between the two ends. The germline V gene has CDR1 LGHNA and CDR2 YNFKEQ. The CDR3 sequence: CASSPLIQGVSGANVLTF. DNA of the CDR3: TGTGCCAGCAGTCCACTTATACAGGGTGTCTCTGGGGCCAACGTCCTGACTTTC.

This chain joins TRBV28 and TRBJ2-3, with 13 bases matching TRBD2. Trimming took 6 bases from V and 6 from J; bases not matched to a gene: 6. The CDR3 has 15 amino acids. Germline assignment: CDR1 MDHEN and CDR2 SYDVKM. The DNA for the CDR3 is TGTGCCAGCAGATGGACTAGCGGGAGAGGTGATACGCAGTATTTT. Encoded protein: CASRWTSGRGDTQYF.

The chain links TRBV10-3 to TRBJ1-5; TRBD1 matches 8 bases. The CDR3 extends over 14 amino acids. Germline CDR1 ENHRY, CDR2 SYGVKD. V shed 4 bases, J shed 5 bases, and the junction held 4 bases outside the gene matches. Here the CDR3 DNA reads TGTGCCATCAGTGGACAGGGGAAGGATCAGCCCCAGCATTTT. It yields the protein CAISGQGKDQPQHF.

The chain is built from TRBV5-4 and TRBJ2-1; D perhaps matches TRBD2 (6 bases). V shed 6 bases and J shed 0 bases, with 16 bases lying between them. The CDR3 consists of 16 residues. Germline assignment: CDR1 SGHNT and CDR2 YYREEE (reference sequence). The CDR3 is CASTFGGGASYNEQFF. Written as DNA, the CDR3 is TGTGCCAGCACCTTCGGAGGAGGGGCCTCCTACAATGAGCAGTTCTTC.

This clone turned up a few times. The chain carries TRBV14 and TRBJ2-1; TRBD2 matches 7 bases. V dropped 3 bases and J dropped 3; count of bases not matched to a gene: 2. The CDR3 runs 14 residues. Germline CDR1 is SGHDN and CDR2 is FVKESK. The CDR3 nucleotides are TGTGCCAGCAGCCAGGGGGGGTTCTACAATGAGCAGTTCTTC. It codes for CASSQGGFYNEQFF.

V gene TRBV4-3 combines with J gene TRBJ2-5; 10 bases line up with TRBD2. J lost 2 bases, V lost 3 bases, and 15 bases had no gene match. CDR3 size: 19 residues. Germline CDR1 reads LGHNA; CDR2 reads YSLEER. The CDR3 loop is CASSQWSLLAGQRQETQYF. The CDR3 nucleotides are TGCGCCAGCAGCCAGTGGAGTTTACTAGCGGGACAACGGCAAGAGACCCAGTACTTC.

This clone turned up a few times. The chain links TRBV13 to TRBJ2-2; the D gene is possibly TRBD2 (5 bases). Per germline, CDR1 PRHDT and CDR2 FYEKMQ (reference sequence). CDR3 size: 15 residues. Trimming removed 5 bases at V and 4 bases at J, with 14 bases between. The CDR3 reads CASSRLGASTGELFF. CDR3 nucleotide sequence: TGTGCCAGCAGCCGACTGGGAGCTTCCACCGGGGAGCTGTTTTTT. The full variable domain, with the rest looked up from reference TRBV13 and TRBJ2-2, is AAGVIQSPRHLIKEKRETATLKCYPIPRHDTVYWYQQGPGQDPQFLISFYEKMQSDKGSIPDRFSAQQFSDYHSELNMSSLELGDSALYFCASSRLGASTGELFFGEGSRLTVL.

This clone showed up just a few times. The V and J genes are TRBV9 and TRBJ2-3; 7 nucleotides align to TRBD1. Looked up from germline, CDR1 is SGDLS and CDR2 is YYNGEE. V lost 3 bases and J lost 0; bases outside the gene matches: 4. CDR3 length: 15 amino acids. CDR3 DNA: TGTGCCAGCAGCGCTTCGGACAGGAGCACAGATACGCAGTATTTT. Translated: CASSASDRSTDTQYF.

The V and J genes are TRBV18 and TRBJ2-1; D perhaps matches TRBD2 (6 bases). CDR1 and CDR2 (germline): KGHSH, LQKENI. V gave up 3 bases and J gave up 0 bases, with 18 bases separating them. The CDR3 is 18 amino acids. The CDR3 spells CASSPIELAGSSYNEQFF. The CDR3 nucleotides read TGTGCCAGCTCACCGATAGAGCTGGCGGGAAGCTCCTACAATGAGCAGTTCTTC.

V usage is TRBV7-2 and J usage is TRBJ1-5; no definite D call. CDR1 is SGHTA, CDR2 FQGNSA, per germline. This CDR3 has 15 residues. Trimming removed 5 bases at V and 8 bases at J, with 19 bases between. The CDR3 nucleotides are TGTGCCAGCAGCCAAAGATCACCGGGTATGGAGCCCCAGCATTTT. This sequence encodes CASSQRSPGMEPQHF.

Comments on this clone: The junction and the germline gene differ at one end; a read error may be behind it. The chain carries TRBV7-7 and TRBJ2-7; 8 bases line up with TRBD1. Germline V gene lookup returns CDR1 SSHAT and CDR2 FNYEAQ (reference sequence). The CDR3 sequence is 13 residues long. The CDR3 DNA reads TGTGCTAGCAGCTTTCAGGGGGCCGACGAGCAGTACTTC. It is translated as CASSFQGADEQYF.